This T cell receptor (beta chain) is drawn from a study of CD8 T cells in Susac syndrome. Only a few counts were recorded for this clonotype. What it recognizes is unknown. Reverse transcription of about 0.5 to 1 ug RNA used random hexamers. TCRdb ran MiXCR on the immunoSEQ multiplex PCR reads and lists one entry per CDR3 protein. The repertoire holds tens of thousands of distinct CDR3 sequences, roughly 95% seen once, with 0.55% to 0.75% in the top ten. General study points: Around 16 Susac-specific public clones were found in total CD8+ repertoires and about 5 in CD8+ TEMRA repertoires.

The sequence derives from a human donor with Susac syndrome. Sequenced input: CD8+ T cells from PBMCs.

CDR3 DNA: TGTGCCAGCAGTTACAGGGGTGGCTATGGCTACACCTTC. It translates to CASSYRGGYGYTF. The chain combines TRBV6-5 with TRBJ1-2; D might be TRBD1 (5 bases). The CDR3 is 13 amino acids. Germline V lookup: CDR1 MNHEY, CDR2 SVGAGI. Trimming left V 2 bases short and J 4 bases short, with 8 bases between.